This T cell receptor beta chain is from a study of cytomegalovirus exposure and HLA in healthy donors. Study in general: Among the 350 to 500 donors who were genotyped, about 80% fell in the genetic ancestry cluster that is associated with self-reported Caucasian donors.

Study-wide results and caveats: In vitro, a few CMV-associated chains proved specific for CMV antigens. CMV serostatus was the only recorded immune exposure for donors.

Healthy people donating bone marrow made up the donors. Concerning this clone itself: Its target is not known.

The CDR3 loop spans 17 amino acids. V lost 5 bases, J lost 6 bases, and 20 bases lay in between. The V gene's germline CDR1 is SGHAT and CDR2 FQNNGV. Both 60 Vbeta primers and 13 Jbeta primers went into the PCR. The table came from immunoSEQ multiplex PCR; TCRdb's copy has only in-frame clones and leaves some out. The table lists roughly 120,000 clones, around 75% of them singletons. The TCR was taken from a man between 60 and 75 years old in good health and CMV-seropositive. The material sequenced was PBMCs. The chain has TRBV11-2 and TRBJ1-6; tentatively, D is TRBD1 (6 bases). The CDR3 is CASSPMFRGPSNSPLHF. CDR3 sequence (DNA): TGTGCCAGCAGCCCGATGTTCAGGGGACCGAGTAATTCACCCCTCCACTTT.